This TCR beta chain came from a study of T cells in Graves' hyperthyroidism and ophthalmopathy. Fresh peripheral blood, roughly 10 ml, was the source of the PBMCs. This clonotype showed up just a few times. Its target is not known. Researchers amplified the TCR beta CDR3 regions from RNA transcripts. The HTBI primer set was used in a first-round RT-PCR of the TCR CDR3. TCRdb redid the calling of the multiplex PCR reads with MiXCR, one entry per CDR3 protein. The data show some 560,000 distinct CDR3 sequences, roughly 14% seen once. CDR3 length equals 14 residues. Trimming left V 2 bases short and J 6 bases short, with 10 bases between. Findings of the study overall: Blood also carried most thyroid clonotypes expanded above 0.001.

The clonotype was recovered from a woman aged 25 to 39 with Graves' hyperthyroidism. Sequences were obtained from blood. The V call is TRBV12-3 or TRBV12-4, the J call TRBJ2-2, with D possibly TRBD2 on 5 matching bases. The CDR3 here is CASSLRENPGELFF. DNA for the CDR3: TGTGCCAGCAGTTTACGGGAAAATCCCGGGGAGCTGTTTTTT.